This T cell receptor (beta chain) was captured in a study of blood T cell repertoires in COVID-19 (dated by TCRdb to 2020 to 2021). Turning to the overall study: The collaborator samples originated in the United States, Italy and Spain and spanned the acute and convalescent phases of COVID-19. The sample metadata nearly always contained a de-identified subject ID, COVID-19 status, age in years and sex. The dataset comprised deeply sampled blood TCRbeta repertoires from subjects exposed to, actively infected with, or recovered from COVID-19. Where HLA class I and class II types were available, the types were taken from metadata supplied by the sample provider, not from assay-based typing. The prospective study material was composed of cDNA or gDNA derived from T cells, B-cell-depleted T cells, or PBMCs. The repertoires were released in a freely available public database meant as a resource for research on the immune response to SARS-CoV-2. Samples were obtained from the ongoing ImmuneRACE study (first 160 participants) and from some 1,200 subjects provided by 6 global collaborators.

As for this clone: The antigen it binds to is not known. Base-call qualities are not available, and no considerably larger clone is one nucleotide away.

Points the paper makes about the study in general: The amount of clinical and demographic metadata varied by source and participant and was provided uncurated.

The junction shows trimming of 5 bases on V and 10 bases on J, plus 15 bases between the germline ends. The cysteine opens and the phenylalanine closes a CDR3 of 13 amino acids. The DNA shown is the 39-base CDR3, in frame from base 1. Via the germline V gene, CDR1 is SNHLY and CDR2 FYNNEI. The collaborating institutions used their own protocols to collect whole blood in K2EDTA tubes. Collaborator samples were shipped for TCRbeta analysis as frozen whole blood, isolated PBMCs, or DNA extracted from either sample type. The immunoSEQ Assay, a bias-controlled multiplex PCR, was used to amplify TCRbeta CDR3 regions from genomic DNA. The original methods were these. The number of nucleated cells in each sample was estimated from the amplification of reference gene primers within the assay. To quantify the absolute abundance of each unique TCRbeta CDR3 rearrangement, sequence reads were collapsed and filtered. For each sample, productive Simpson clonality was calculated by taking the square root of Simpson's diversity index across productive rearrangements. TCRdb took over this immuneACCESS table, retaining in-frame rearrangements with V and J assigned. Such tables are incomplete; in checked studies, under half of the missing clones stem from an unresolved V gene, and the remainder is unexplained. V and J calls and clone size are as listed in that table; D and trimming were resolved from the DNA. The table for this sample lists some 250,000 clones; over 75% of them were counted only once. Approximately 8.7% of the sample goes to the ten largest clones.

The TCR comes from a woman over 75 with acute or convalescent COVID-19. The chain couples TRBV2 to TRBJ2-1, with the D gene not clear enough to name. Sequencing input: peripheral blood. CDR3 protein: CASSPQPVIEQFF. The DNA is TGTGCCAGCAGTCCACAGCCGGTAATAGAGCAGTTCTTC.